Each of the 18 T cell receptor beta chains below was sequenced from the same sample in a study of T cell repertoires in cytomegalovirus infection. Each CDR3 protein is one row after TCRdb ran MiXCR on the reads. The table includes around 260,000 distinct CDR3 sequences, over 20% detected once. What was sequenced was PBMCs. All receptors derive from a human donor in good health (CMV status not recorded). Some clones in this sample may be carry-over from other donors' samples.

This clonotype has only a few counts. The genes are TRBV27 and TRBJ2-7; D may be TRBD1 or TRBD2 (5 bases each). This CDR3 is 15 amino acids long. The V gene lost 7 bases and the J gene lost 1 base, with 17 bases spanning the gap. Germline V CDR1 and CDR2: MNHEY, SMNVEV (reference sequence). The CDR3 here is CASKLRALVSYEQYF. CDR3 DNA: TGTGCCAGCAAACTCAGGGCACTAGTTTCCTACGAGCAGTACTTC.

This clonotype has just a few counts. The chain carries TRBV7-2 and TRBJ2-7; D remains unclear. The germline V gene has CDR1 SGHTA and CDR2 FQGNSA. V shed 0 bases and J shed 2 bases, with 11 bases lying between them. This CDR3 contains 15 residues. In DNA, the CDR3 is TGTGCCAGCAGCTTAGCCAGGATCCCGACCTACGAGCAGTACTTC. Its protein product is CASSLARIPTYEQYF.

This clonotype has more than one count but fewer than ten. The chain couples TRBV10-3 to TRBJ2-2; 7 bases match TRBD1. The CDR3 contains 16 residues. CDR1 is ENHRY and CDR2 is SYGVKD in the germline V gene. The ends lost 6 bases at V and 3 bases at J; junction bases unmatched: 10. The CDR3 DNA sequence: TGTGCCATCAGGAAACGAGGGGGCGAAGACACCGGGGAGCTGTTTTTT. As protein: CAIRKRGGEDTGELFF.

This clonotype was counted a single time. This chain connects TRBV29-1 to TRBJ1-1, with a tentative D call TRBD1 (6 bases). CDR3 length equals 14 residues. Between the trimmed V and J ends, which lost 4 bases and 4 bases, there was a span of 16 bases. Per germline, CDR1 SQVTM and CDR2 ANQGSEA. In nucleotides, the CDR3 is TGCAGCGTTGGCCTCGGGGGGCCGAGCACTGAAGCTTTCTTT. It codes for CSVGLGGPSTEAFF. The full variable domain, its missing parts supplied by reference TRBV29-1 and TRBJ1-1, is SAVISQKPSRDICQRGTSLTIQCQVDSQVTMMFWYRQQPGQSLTLIATANQGSEATYESGFVIDKFPISRPNLTFSTLTVSNMSPEDSSIYLCSVGLGGPSTEAFFGQGTRLTVV.

The J gene is TRBJ2-3, the V gene TRBV7-3; D is perhaps TRBD2 (5 bases). CDR1 is SGHTA, CDR2 FQGTGA, per germline. V was cut by 9 bases and J by 9 bases, with 13 bases left in between. This CDR3 region has 11 residues. DNA for the CDR3: TGTGCCAGGGGGTCTAGCCGAACGCAGTATTTT. Protein product: CARGSSRTQYF.

The V call is TRBV28, the J call TRBJ1-1, with no clear D. The CDR3 runs 13 residues. Germline V lookup: CDR1 MDHEN, CDR2 SYDVKM. V dropped 4 bases and J dropped 3 bases, with 9 bases sitting between them. CDR3 DNA sequence: TGTGCCAGCAGTTCTCCGGGAGACACTGAAGCTTTCTTT. Its translation: CASSSPGDTEAFF.

There are many counts of this clonotype. The chain is built from TRBV7-2 and TRBJ2-1; 8 bases map to TRBD2. With 4 bases clipped from V and 1 base from J, the junction kept 3 bases outside the gene matches. In germline, CDR1 is SGHTA, CDR2 FQGNSA. CDR3 size: 15 residues. The CDR3 region is CASSSSGRSYNEQFF. CDR3 nucleotides: TGTGCCAGCAGCTCAAGCGGGAGATCCTACAATGAGCAGTTCTTC.

This clonotype was counted a single time. This sequence joins TRBV7-2 and TRBJ2-7; D ambiguous. The V end lost 2 bases, the J end lost 1 base, and 9 bases lay between the germline ends. This CDR3 has 14 residues. Germline CDR1 and CDR2: SGHTA and FQGNSA. CDR3 bases: TGTGCCAGCAGCTTAATTGGCGGATCCTACGAGCAGTACTTC. Translation gives CASSLIGGSYEQYF.

The table lists this clonotype with a few counts. The chain employs TRBV6-2 or TRBV6-3 and TRBJ2-1, with 9 bases matching TRBD2. The CDR3 consists of 16 residues. Germline CDR1 is MNHEY and CDR2 is SVGEGT. V lost 8 bases to trimming and J lost 9 bases; unmatched junction nucleotides: 17. The CDR3 region is CASVPHPGLARPEQFF. CDR3 DNA sequence: TGTGCCAGCGTCCCACATCCCGGACTAGCGCGCCCTGAGCAGTTCTTC.

This clonotype appeared a few times. The chain combines TRBV4-1 with TRBJ1-5; TRBD1 aligns across 10 bases. Trimming removed 1 base from V and 5 bases from J; junction bases left unmatched: 2. The germline V gene encodes CDR1 MGHRA and CDR2 YSYEKL. This CDR3 has 15 amino acids. This chain's CDR3 is CASSQVGQGYQPQHF. As DNA, the CDR3 is TGCGCCAGCAGCCAAGTGGGACAGGGGTATCAGCCCCAGCATTTT.

This clonotype was counted a few times. The rearrangement uses TRBV7-9 and TRBJ2-5, with 9 nucleotides matching TRBD2. V gave up 5 bases and J gave up 1 base; unmatched junction bases: 17. The CDR3 totals 19 residues. The germline V gene encodes CDR1 SEHNR and CDR2 FQNEAQ (reference sequence). The CDR3 sequence: CASSLGQRSWREGQETQYF. The DNA of the CDR3 is TGTGCCAGCAGCCTCGGACAGAGGAGTTGGCGGGAGGGCCAAGAGACCCAGTACTTC.

This clonotype has just one count. The junction and the germline gene differ at one end; a read error may be behind it. This chain connects TRBV20-1 to TRBJ2-7; D possibly corresponds to TRBD1 (5 bases). In germline, CDR1 is DFQATT, CDR2 SNEGSKA (reference sequence). The CDR3 runs 13 residues. In DNA, the CDR3 is TGCAGTGCTCGTGGACAAAGACTCTACGAGCTGTACTTC. Translated: CSARGQRLYELYF.

In its sample, this clonotype was seen a few times. The chain has TRBV6-4 and TRBJ1-2, with TRBD1 matching 8 bases. J gave up 4 bases and V 2 bases, and 0 bases lay outside the gene matches. Germline V gene data show CDR1 as MRHNA and CDR2 as SNTAGT. The CDR3 contains 13 residues. The CDR3 sequence is CASSDDRGYGYTF. The CDR3 DNA reads as TGTGCCAGCAGTGACGACAGGGGCTATGGCTACACCTTC.

This clonotype occurred many times. This rearrangement joins TRBV7-8 to TRBJ2-3; 9 bases agree with TRBD2. Germline lookup yields CDR1 SGHVS and CDR2 FQNEAQ. This CDR3 has 20 residues. The junction had 16 bases not matched to a gene; V was cut back by 1 base and J by 2 bases. The CDR3 sequence: CASSLDRGAGGRLSTDTQYF. The CDR3, as DNA: TGTGCCAGCAGCTTAGATCGTGGCGCGGGAGGGCGACTTTCCACAGATACGCAGTATTTT.

This clonotype was counted at least ten times. The rearrangement uses TRBV12-3 or TRBV12-4 and TRBJ2-1; 9 bases align to TRBD1. The junction had 5 bases not matched to a gene; V was cut back by 5 bases and J by 6 bases. CDR3 size: 14 residues. CDR3 region: CASSAGQGFNEQFF. CDR3 DNA: TGTGCCAGCAGTGCGGGACAGGGATTCAATGAGCAGTTCTTC.

The chain recombines TRBV7-9 with TRBJ1-2; D call uncertain. Germline CDR1 is SEHNR and CDR2 is FQNEAQ (reference sequence). V lost 0 bases and J 6 bases, leaving 8 bases between the germline ends. The CDR3 contains 13 residues. The CDR3 DNA sequence: TGTGCCAGCAGCTTAGCAGGGCCCGATGGCTACACCTTC. This codes for CASSLAGPDGYTF.

The chain couples TRBV29-1 to TRBJ2-1; 16 positions agree with TRBD2. V was pared by 3 bases and J by 10 bases, with 6 bases of the junction left unmatched. CDR1 is SQVTM, CDR2 ANQGSEA, per germline. CDR3 size: 15 residues. The CDR3 sequence is CSVDEGLAGGVEQFF. CDR3 sequence (DNA): TGCAGCGTTGATGAGGGACTAGCGGGAGGGGTAGAGCAGTTCTTC.

V usage is TRBV2 and J usage is TRBJ1-5; no clear D. The CDR3 totals 15 residues. V lost 3 bases and J lost 3, with 12 bases in between. CDR1 SNHLY and CDR2 FYNNEI come from the germline V gene. The CDR3 sequence is CASSDTDGINQPQHF. In nucleotides, the CDR3 is TGTGCCAGCAGTGACACCGACGGTATCAATCAGCCCCAGCATTTT. Full variable domain (remainder filled in from reference TRBV2 and TRBJ1-5): EPEVTQTPSHQVTQMGQEVILRCVPISNHLYFYWYRQILGQKVEFLVSFYNNEISEKSEIFDDQFSVERPDGSNFTLKIRSTKLEDSAMYFCASSDTDGINQPQHFGDGTRLSIL.